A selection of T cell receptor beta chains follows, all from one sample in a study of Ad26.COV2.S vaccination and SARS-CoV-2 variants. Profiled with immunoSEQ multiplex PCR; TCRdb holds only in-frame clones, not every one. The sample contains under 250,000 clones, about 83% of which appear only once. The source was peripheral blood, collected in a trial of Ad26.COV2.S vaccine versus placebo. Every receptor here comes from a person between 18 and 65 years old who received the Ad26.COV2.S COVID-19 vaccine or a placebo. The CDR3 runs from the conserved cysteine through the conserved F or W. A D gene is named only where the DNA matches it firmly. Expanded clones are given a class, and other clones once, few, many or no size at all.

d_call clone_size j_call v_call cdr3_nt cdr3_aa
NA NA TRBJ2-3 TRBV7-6 TGTGCCAGCAGCTTACAGCCGGGGACAGATACGCAGTATTTT CASSLQPGTDTQYF
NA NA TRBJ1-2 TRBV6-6 TGTGCCAGCAGTTATCTGAACCCGGATCATGGCTACACCTTC CASSYLNPDHGYTF
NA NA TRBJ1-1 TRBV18 TGTGCCAGCTCAGAAGGACAGAACACTGAAGCTTTCTTT CASSEGQNTEAFF
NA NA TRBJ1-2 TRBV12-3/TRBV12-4 TGTGCCAGCAGTTTAGCGGGGAAGGGCTACACCTTC CASSLAGKGYTF
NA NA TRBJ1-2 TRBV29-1 TGCAGCGCTGACCCCGGGACAACTAACTATGGCTACACCTTC CSADPGTTNYGYTF
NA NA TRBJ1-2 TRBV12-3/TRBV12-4 TGTGCCAGCAGCCGAATAACTATGGAAGGCTACACCTTC CASSRITMEGYTF
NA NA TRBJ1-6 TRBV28 TGTGCCAGCAGTTACGGGGATTCACCCCTCCACTTT CASSYGDSPLHF
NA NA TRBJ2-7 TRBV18 TGTGCCAGCTCACCCGAGGCGGGGACAAACTACGAGCAGTACTTC CASSPEAGTNYEQYF
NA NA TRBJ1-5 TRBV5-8 TGTGCCAGCAGCTTACTTAGCAATCAGCCCCAGCATTTT CASSLLSNQPQHF
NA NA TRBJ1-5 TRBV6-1 TGTGCCAGCAGTGAGGGGGCCAGTCAGCCCCAGCATTTT CASSEGASQPQHF
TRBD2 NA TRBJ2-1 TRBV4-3 TGCGCCAGCAGCCAAGTTGAGCGGGAGATCGGTAATGAGCAGTTCTTC CASSQVEREIGNEQFF
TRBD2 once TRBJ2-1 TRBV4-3 TGCGCCAGCAGCCAAGCGGCTAGCGGGAATAATGAGCAGTTCTTC CASSQAASGNNEQFF
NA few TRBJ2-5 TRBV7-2 TGTGCCAGCAGCTCTGGGGGGGGGCCCCAAGAGACCCAGTACTTC CASSSGGGPQETQYF
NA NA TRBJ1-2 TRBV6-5 TGTGCCAGCAGTTACCTCCAGGGCCTCTATGGCTACACCTTC CASSYLQGLYGYTF
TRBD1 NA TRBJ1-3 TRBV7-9 TGTGCCAGCAGCTTTACGCTTCTGACAGGGGCTGGAAACACCATATATTTT CASSFTLLTGAGNTIYF
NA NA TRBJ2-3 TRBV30 TGTGCCTGGAGACCAAGTCGGCTAGCGATCCCAGATACGCAGTATTTT CAWRPSRLAIPDTQYF
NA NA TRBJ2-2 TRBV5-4 TGTGCCAGCAGCTTGGGGACCGGGAGATGGGGCACCGGGGAGCTGTTTTTT CASSLGTGRWGTGELFF
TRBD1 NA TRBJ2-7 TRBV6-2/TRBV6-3 TGTGCCAGCAGTTACTCGCCAGGGGGTAGGTCCTACGAGCAGTACTTC CASSYSPGGRSYEQYF
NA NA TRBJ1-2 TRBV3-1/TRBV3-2 TGTGCCAGCAGCCAAGCACCTAACTATGGCTACACCTTC CASSQAPNYGYTF
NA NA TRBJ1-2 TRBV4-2 TGTGCCAGCAGCCAAGATTCGGCAGCGTACTATGGCTACACCTTC CASSQDSAAYYGYTF
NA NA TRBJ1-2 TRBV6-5 TGTGCCAGCAGTCTCGGTGAAGACTATGGCTACACCTTC CASSLGEDYGYTF
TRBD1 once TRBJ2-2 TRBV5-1 TGCGCCAGCAGCCATGGGACAGGGGGCTACTCGAGGACCGGGGAGCTGTTTTTT CASSHGTGGYSRTGELFF